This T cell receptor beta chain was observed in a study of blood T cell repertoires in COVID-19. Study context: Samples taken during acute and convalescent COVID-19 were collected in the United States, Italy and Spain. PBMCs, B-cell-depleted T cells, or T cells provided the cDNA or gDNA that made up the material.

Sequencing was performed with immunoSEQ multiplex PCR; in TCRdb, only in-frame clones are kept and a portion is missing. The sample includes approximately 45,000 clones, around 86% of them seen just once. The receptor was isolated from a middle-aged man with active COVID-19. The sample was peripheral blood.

CDR3 sequence: CASSSGTSGIFEQFF. CDR3 nucleotides: TGTGCCAGCAGCTCAGGGACTAGCGGGATCTTTGAGCAGTTCTTC. This rearrangement joins TRBV9 to TRBJ2-1; 13 bases agree with TRBD2. Losses at the gene ends were 4 bases for V and 9 bases for J; bases not matched to a gene: 7. Looked up from germline, CDR1 is SGDLS and CDR2 is YYNGEE. The CDR3 is 15 residues long.